This T cell receptor (beta chain) was captured by sequencing in a study of blood T cells in healthy people across ages. Study-wide results and caveats: Among T cells, TCR beta diversity per million cells dropped roughly linearly as age rose.

Per sample, at least 5 micrograms of total RNA were extracted. Next came a second PCR, run for roughly 6 to 11 cycles, which used a sample-barcoded 5' primer along with a J-beta primer mix. Tagging of each cDNA molecule was performed by a template-switch adaptor with 12 random nucleotides. TCRdb ran MiXCR on the 5' RACE reads and lists one entry per CDR3 protein. The table records more than 650,000 distinct CDR3 sequences, about 48% of them present only once. This clonotype was counted a single time. What it recognizes is unknown. This CDR3 is built from 15 residues. V was pared by 1 base and J by 8 bases, with 15 bases between. Germline lookup yields CDR1 SGHDT and CDR2 YYEEEE.

The source of this sequence is a man older than 75 in good health. Source material: blood. The chain joins TRBV5-6 to TRBJ1-4; no clear D. CDR3 loop: CASSLFGSWSEKLFF. Written as DNA, the CDR3 is TGTGCCAGCAGCTTGTTCGGCAGCTGGAGCGAAAAACTGTTTTTT.